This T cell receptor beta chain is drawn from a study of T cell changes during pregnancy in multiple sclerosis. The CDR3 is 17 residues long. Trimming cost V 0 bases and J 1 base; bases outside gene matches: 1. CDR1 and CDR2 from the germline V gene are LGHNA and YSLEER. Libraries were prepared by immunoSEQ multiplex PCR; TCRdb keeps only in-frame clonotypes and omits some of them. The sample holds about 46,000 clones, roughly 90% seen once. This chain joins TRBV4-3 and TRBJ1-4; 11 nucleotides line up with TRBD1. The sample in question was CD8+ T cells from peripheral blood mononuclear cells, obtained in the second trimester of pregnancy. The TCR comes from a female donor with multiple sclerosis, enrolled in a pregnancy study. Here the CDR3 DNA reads TGCGCCAGCAGCCAAGATGGGACAGGGGGAACTAATGAAAAACTGTTTTTT. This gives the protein CASSQDGTGGTNEKLFF.